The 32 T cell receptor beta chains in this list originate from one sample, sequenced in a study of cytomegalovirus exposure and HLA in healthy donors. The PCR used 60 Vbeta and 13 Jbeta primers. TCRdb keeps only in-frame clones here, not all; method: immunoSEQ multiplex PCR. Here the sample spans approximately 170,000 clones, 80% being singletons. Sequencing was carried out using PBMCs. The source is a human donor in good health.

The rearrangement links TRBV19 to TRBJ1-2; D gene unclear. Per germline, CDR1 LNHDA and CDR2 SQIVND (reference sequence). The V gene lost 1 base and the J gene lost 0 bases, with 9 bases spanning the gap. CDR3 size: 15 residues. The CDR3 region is CASSIGTTTNYGYTF. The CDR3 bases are TGTGCCAGTAGTATAGGCACAACCACTAACTATGGCTACACCTTC.

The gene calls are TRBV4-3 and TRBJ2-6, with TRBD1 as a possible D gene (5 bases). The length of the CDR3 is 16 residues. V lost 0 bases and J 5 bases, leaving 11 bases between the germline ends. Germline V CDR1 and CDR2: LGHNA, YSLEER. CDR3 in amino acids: CASSQDYRTRANVLTF. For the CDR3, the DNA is TGCGCCAGCAGCCAAGATTATAGGACACGGGCCAACGTCCTGACTTTC.

This chain's CDR3 is CASSFTGTSGGAGNEQFF. The CDR3 bases are TGCGCCAGCAGCTTTACCGGGACTAGCGGGGGGGCCGGCAATGAGCAGTTCTTC. The chain carries TRBV5-1 and TRBJ2-1, with 16 bases lining up with TRBD2. V shed 2 bases, J shed 6 bases, and the junction held 8 bases outside the gene matches. Germline V gene data show CDR1 as SGHRS and CDR2 as YFSETQ. The CDR3 is 18 residues long. Looking up the rest from reference TRBV5-1 and TRBJ2-1 gives the full variable domain: KAGVTQTPRYLIKTRGQQVTLSCSPISGHRSVSWYQQTPGQGLQFLFEYFSETQRNKGNFPGRFSGRQFSNSRSEMNVSTLELGDSALYLCASSFTGTSGGAGNEQFFGPGTRLTVL.

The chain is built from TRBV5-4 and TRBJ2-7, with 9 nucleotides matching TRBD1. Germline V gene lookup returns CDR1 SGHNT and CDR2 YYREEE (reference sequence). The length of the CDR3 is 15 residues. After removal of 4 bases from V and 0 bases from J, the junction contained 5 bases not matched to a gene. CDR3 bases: TGTGCCAGCAGCCCCGGGACAGGGACCTCCTACGAGCAGTACTTC. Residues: CASSPGTGTSYEQYF.

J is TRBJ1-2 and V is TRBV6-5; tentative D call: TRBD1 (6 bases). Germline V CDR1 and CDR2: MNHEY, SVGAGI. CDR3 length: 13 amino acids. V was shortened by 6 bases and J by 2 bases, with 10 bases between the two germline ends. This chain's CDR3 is CASRLQGNYGYTF. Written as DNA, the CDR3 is TGTGCCAGCAGGCTTCAGGGGAACTATGGCTACACCTTC.

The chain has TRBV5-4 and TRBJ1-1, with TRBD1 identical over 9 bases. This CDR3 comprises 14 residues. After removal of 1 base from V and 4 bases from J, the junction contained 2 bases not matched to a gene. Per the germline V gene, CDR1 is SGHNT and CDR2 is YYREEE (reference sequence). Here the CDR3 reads CASSLSTGGTEAFF. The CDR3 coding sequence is TGTGCCAGCAGCTTGTCGACAGGGGGCACTGAAGCTTTCTTT.

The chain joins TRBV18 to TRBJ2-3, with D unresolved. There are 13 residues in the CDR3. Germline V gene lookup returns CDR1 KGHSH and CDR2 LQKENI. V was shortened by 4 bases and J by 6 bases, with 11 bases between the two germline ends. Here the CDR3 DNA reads TGTGCCAGCTCACGAGAAACCGGGGATACGCAGTATTTT. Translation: CASSRETGDTQYF. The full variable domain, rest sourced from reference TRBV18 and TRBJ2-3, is NAGVMQNPRHLVRRRGQEARLRCSPMKGHSHVYWYRQLPEEGLKFMVYLQKENIIDESGMPKERFSAEFPKEGPSILRIQQVVRGDSAAYFCASSRETGDTQYFGPGTRLTVL.

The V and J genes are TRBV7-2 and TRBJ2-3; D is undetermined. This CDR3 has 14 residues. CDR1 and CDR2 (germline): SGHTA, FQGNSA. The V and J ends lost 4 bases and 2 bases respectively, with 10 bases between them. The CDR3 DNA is TGTGCCAGCAGCTCTCTCACCTACACAGATACGCAGTATTTT. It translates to CASSSLTYTDTQYF. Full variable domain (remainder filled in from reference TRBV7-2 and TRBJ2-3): GAGVSQSPSNKVTEKGKDVELRCDPISGHTALYWYRQSLGQGLEFLIYFQGNSAPDKSGLPSDRFSAERTGGSVSTLTIQRTQQEDSAVYLCASSSLTYTDTQYFGPGTRLTVL.

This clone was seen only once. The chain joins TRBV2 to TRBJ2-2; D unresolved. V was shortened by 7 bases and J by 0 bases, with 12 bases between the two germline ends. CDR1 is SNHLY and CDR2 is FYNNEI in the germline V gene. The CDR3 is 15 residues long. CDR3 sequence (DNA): TGTGCCAGCACCCCGAGCCTAGCGAACACCGGGGAGCTGTTTTTT. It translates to CASTPSLANTGELFF. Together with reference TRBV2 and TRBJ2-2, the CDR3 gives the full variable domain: EPEVTQTPSHQVTQMGQEVILRCVPISNHLYFYWYRQILGQKVEFLVSFYNNEISEKSEIFDDQFSVERPDGSNFTLKIRSTKLEDSAMYFCASTPSLANTGELFFGEGSRLTVL.

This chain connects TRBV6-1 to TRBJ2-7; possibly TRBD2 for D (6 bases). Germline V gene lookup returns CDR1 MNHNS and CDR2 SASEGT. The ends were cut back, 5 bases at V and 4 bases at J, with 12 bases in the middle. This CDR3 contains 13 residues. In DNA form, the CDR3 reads TGTGCCAGCAGTCTGAGGAGCGGGTACGAGCAGTACTTC. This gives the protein CASSLRSGYEQYF.

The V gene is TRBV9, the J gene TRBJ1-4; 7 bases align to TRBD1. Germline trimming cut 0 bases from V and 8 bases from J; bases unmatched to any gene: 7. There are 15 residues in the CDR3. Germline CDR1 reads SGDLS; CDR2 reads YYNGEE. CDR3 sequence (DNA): TGTGCCAGCAGCGTAGTAGGGGGCGGGGAAGAAAAACTGTTTTTT. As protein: CASSVVGGGEEKLFF.

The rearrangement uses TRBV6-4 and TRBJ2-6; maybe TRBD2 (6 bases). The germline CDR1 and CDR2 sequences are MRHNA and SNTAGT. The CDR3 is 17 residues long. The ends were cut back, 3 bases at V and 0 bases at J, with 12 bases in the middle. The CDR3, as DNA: TGTGCCAGCAGTGAGGACGGGACTGGCTCTGGGGCCAACGTCCTGACTTTC. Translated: CASSEDGTGSGANVLTF.

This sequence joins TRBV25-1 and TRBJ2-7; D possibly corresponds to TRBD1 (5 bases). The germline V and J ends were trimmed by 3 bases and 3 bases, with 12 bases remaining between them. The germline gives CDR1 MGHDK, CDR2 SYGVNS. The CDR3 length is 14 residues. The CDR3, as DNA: TGTGCCAGCAGTGATTCGGACACCTTCTACGAGCAGTACTTC. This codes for CASSDSDTFYEQYF.

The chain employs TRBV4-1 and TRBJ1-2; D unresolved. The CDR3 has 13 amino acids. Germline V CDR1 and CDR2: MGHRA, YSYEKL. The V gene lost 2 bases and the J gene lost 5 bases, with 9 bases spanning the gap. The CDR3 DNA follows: TGCGCCAGCAGCCAAATGGCCGGGTATGGCTACACCTTC. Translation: CASSQMAGYGYTF.

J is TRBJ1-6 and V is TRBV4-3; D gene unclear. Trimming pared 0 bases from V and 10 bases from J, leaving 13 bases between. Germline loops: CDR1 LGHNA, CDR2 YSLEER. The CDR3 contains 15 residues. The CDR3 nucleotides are TGCGCCAGCAGCCAAGATTTTTTTACGGGGTCACCCCTCCACTTT. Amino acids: CASSQDFFTGSPLHF.

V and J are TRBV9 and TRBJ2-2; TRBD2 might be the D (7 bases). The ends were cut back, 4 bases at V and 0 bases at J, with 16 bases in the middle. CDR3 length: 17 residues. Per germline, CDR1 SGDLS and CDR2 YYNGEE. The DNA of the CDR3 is TGTGCCAGCAGCACCAGCCCGGGGGGCTCGAACACCGGGGAGCTGTTTTTT. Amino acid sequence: CASSTSPGGSNTGELFF.

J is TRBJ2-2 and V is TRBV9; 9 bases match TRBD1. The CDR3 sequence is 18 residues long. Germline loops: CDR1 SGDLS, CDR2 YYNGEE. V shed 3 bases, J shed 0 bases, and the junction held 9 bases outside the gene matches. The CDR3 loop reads CASSARGTGRPNTGELFF. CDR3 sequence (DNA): TGTGCCAGCAGCGCGAGGGGGACAGGGCGTCCGAACACCGGGGAGCTGTTTTTT.

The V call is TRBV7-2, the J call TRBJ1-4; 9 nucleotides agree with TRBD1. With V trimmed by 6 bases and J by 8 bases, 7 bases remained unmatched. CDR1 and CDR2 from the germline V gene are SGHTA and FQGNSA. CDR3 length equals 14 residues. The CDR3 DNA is TGTGCCAGCAGAGGGGACAGGGATGGAGAAAAACTGTTTTTT. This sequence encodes CASRGDRDGEKLFF. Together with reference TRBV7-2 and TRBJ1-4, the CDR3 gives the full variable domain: GAGVSQSPSNKVTEKGKDVELRCDPISGHTALYWYRQSLGQGLEFLIYFQGNSAPDKSGLPSDRFSAERTGGSVSTLTIQRTQQEDSAVYLCASRGDRDGEKLFFGSGTQLSVL.

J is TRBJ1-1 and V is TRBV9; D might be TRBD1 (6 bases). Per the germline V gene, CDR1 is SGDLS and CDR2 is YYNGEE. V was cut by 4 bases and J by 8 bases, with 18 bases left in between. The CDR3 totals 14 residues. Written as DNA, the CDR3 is TGTGCCAGCAGCCATTCGGACAGATCCCGCGAAGCTTTCTTT. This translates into CASSHSDRSREAFF. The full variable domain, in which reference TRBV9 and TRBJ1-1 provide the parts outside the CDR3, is DSGVTQTPKHLITATGQRVTLRCSPRSGDLSVYWYQQSLDQGLQFLIQYYNGEERAKGNILERFSAQQFPDLHSELNLSSLELGDSALYFCASSHSDRSREAFFGQGTRLTVV.

The CDR3 DNA is TGTGCCATCAGTGAGTCTACAGGGGATAGTGAAAAACTGTTTTTT. Translated, it gives CAISESTGDSEKLFF. V gene TRBV10-3 combines with J gene TRBJ1-4, with 7 bases fitting TRBD1. The CDR3 has 15 amino acids. Germline CDR1 is ENHRY and CDR2 is SYGVKD. V shed 0 bases, J shed 7 bases, and the junction held 5 bases outside the gene matches.

CDR3 coding DNA: TGTGCCAGCAGCTTAGGGGCAGATTACAATGAGCAGTTCTTC. This encodes CASSLGADYNEQFF. The genes are TRBV11-2 and TRBJ2-1; D is undetermined. CDR1 is SGHAT, CDR2 FQNNGV, per germline. V gave up 1 base and J gave up 4 bases, with 8 bases separating them. CDR3 length equals 14 residues.

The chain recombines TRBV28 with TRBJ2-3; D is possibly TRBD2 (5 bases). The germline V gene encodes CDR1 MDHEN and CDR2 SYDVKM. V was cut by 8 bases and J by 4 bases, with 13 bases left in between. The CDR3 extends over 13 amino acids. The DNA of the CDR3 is TGTGCCAGCCGGGAAAGGTTGGCAGATACGCAGTATTTT. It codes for CASRERLADTQYF.

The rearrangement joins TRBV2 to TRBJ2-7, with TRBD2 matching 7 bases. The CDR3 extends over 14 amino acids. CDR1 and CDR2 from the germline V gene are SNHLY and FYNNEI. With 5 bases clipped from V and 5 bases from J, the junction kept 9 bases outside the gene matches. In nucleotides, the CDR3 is TGTGCCAGCAGTCGGGAGGTCGGGCTCCACGAGCAGTACTTC. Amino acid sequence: CASSREVGLHEQYF.

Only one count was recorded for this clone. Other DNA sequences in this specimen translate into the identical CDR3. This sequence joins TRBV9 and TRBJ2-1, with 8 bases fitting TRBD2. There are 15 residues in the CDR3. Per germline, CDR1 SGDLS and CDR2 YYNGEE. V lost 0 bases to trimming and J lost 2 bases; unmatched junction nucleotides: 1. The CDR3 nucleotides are TGTGCCAGCAGCGTAGCGGGGGGGCCCTACAATGAGCAGTTCTTC. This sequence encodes CASSVAGGPYNEQFF.

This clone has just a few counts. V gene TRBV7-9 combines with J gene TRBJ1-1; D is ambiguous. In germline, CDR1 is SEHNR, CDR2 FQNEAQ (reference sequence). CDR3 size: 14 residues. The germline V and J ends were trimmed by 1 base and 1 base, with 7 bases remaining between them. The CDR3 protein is CASSLDAGNTEAFF. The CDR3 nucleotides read TGTGCCAGCAGCTTAGACGCAGGGAACACTGAAGCTTTCTTT. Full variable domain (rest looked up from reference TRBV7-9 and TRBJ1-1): DTGVSQNPRHKITKRGQNVTFRCDPISEHNRLYWYRQTLGQGPEFLTYFQNEAQLEKSRLLSDRFSAERPKGSFSTLEIQRTEQGDSAMYLCASSLDAGNTEAFFGQGTRLTVV.

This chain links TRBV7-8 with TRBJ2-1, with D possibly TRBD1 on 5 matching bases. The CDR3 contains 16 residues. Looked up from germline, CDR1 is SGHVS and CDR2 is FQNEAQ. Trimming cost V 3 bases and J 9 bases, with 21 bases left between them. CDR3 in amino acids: CASSFPDRRSVGEQFF. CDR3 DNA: TGTGCCAGCAGCTTCCCCGACAGACGATCCGTAGGTGAGCAGTTCTTC.

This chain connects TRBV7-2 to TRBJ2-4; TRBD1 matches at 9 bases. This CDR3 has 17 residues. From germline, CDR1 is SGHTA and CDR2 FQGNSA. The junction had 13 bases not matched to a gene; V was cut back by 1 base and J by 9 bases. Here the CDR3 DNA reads TGTGCCAGCAGCTTAGACCCACAGGGGGCGCCCCGTGGCATTCAGTACTTC. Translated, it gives CASSLDPQGAPRGIQYF.

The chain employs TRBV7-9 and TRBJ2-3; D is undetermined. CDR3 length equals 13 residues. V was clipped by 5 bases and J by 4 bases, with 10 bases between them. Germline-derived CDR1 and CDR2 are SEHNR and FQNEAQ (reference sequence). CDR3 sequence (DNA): TGTGCCAGCAGCCTCGGGTTAGCAGATACGCAGTATTTT. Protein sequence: CASSLGLADTQYF. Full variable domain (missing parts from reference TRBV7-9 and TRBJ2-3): DTGVSQNPRHKITKRGQNVTFRCDPISEHNRLYWYRQTLGQGPEFLTYFQNEAQLEKSRLLSDRFSAERPKGSFSTLEIQRTEQGDSAMYLCASSLGLADTQYFGPGTRLTVL.

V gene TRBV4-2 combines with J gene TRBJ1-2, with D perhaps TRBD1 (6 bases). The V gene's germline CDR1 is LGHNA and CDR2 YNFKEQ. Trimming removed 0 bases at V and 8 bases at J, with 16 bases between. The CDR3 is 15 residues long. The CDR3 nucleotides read TGTGCCAGCAGCCAAGATCTGGCGGAAGGGGGAGGCTACACCTTC. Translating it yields CASSQDLAEGGGYTF.

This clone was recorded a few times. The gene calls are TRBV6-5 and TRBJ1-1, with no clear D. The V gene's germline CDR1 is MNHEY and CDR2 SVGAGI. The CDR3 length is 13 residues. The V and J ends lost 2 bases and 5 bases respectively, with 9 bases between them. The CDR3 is CASSYARGTEAFF. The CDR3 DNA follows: TGTGCCAGCAGTTACGCGAGAGGGACTGAAGCTTTCTTT.

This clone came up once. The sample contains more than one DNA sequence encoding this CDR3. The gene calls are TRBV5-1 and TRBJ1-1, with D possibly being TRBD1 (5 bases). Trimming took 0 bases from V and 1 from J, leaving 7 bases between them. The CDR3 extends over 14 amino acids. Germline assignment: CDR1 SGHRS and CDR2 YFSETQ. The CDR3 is CASSLVQGNTEAFF. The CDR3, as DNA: TGCGCCAGCAGCTTGGTCCAGGGGAACACTGAAGCTTTCTTT.

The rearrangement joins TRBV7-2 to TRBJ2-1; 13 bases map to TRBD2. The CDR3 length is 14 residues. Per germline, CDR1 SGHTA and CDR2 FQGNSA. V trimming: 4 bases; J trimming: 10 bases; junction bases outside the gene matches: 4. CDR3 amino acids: CASSSPGLAGEQFF. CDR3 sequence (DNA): TGTGCCAGCAGCTCTCCGGGACTAGCGGGGGAGCAGTTCTTC. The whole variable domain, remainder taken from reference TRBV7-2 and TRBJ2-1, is GAGVSQSPSNKVTEKGKDVELRCDPISGHTALYWYRQSLGQGLEFLIYFQGNSAPDKSGLPSDRFSAERTGGSVSTLTIQRTQQEDSAVYLCASSSPGLAGEQFFGPGTRLTVL.